This T cell receptor (beta chain) was sequenced for a study of shared T cell receptors in the human thymus (dated by TCRdb to the early 2020s). In terms of the full investigation: The study examined how the human thymus generates shared, self-reactive T-cell receptor alpha chains.

Points on this clone: Its binding antigen is unknown. Base qualities are not recorded, but no much larger clone differs from it by a single base.

Trimming leaves V shorter by 4 bases and J shorter by 7 bases, with the junction holding 11 bases beyond the gene matches. CDR1 and CDR2 are drawn from the germline V gene: MNHEY, SVGAGI. From the cysteine up to the phenylalanine, the CDR3 has a length of 16 residues. Just CDR3 DNA is preserved here, 48 bases in frame from base 1. The library was obtained by the immunoSEQ multiplex PCR assay. This immuneACCESS table, as held by TCRdb, lists in-frame sequences with V and J called but not all clones. Of the missing ones, under half trace to an unresolved V gene in checked studies; the others have no known cause. Across this sample there are 500,000 to 850,000 clones, with about 87% seen only once. The top ten hold roughly 0.0089% of the sample. The same data also went into a second study, on human thymus T cells. That second report states: The donors were immunologically healthy infants in Finland who had open corrective cardiac surgery for congenital heart defects. Thymus tissue was collected as surgical resects that were removed during corrective cardiac surgery. Usage of V and J gene segments appeared to be biased in both the thymic and the peripheral blood repertoires. According to the related research, thymic TCR repertoires were highly overlapping among unrelated individuals. The study characterized TCR alpha and beta repertoires from fewer than ten infant thymus samples and four related peripheral blood samples. Donor ages ranged from roughly 6 to 250 days, and the cohort comprised about 6 male and two female infants. Thymocytes were released mechanically from tissue and stored at -70 °C as pellets of roughly 8.5-32 million cells. A QIAsymphony instrument was used to extract genomic DNA from the frozen cell pellets. The immunoSEQ multiplex PCR assay was used to amplify the TCRB and TCRAD loci from a standardized amount of quality-controlled genomic DNA. Amplicons spanned the V(D)J region at a length sufficient to cover the CDR3 and identify V and J genes. Through the commercial immunoSEQ service, the amplicons were sequenced on an Illumina platform. Corrections for primer bias and sequencing errors followed previously described methods, while TCRAD and TCRB definitions were based on the IMGT database. Analysis of the repertoires was done with immunoSEQ Analyzer 3.0 and VDJTools and included basic statistics, V/J segment usage, diversity estimates, rarefaction and pairwise overlap. Diversity was estimated with Chao1, ChaoE, Efron-Thisted, Shannon and inverse Simpson indices, and also on datasets down-sampled to the smallest sample. For repertoire overlap, CDR3 nucleotide sequence, V gene and J gene had to match strictly, and clustering was done by Jaccard-based multidimensional scaling. Thymus samples yielded on average approximately 840,000 unique TCRB clonotypes, compared with 70,000 to 85,000 from blood samples.

This chain is built from TRBV6-5 and TRBJ1-1; TRBD1 lines up with 11 middle nucleotides. The source is a boy in the first two years of life with a congenital heart defect. Donor details come from another sample of the same person, matched by shared clones. The sample was thymocytes. The CDR3 region: CASSFGGDRGSVEAFF. DNA sequence: TGTGCCAGCAGTTTCGGGGGGGACAGGGGGTCGGTTGAAGCTTTCTTT.